The 26 T cell receptor beta chains reported below all come from one sample, sequenced in a study of cytomegalovirus exposure and HLA in healthy donors. Vbeta (60) and Jbeta (13) primers were used in the PCR. The method was immunoSEQ multiplex PCR; TCRdb's version includes in-frame clones alone and lacks a portion of them. In total, the table holds more than 95,000 clones. Sequencing input: PBMCs. These receptors originate from a man aged 18 to 29 in good health and CMV-seronegative.

The V and J genes are TRBV6-5 and TRBJ1-1; D possibly corresponds to TRBD1 (5 bases). The germline V and J ends were trimmed by 6 bases and 1 base, with 12 bases remaining between them. This CDR3 has 14 residues. Germline lookup yields CDR1 MNHEY and CDR2 SVGAGI. CDR3 DNA sequence: TGTGCCAGCAGAGGCAGGGCCCAGAACACTGAAGCTTTCTTT. Amino acids: CASRGRAQNTEAFF.

The chain has TRBV5-1 and TRBJ2-7, with D unresolved. Germline V gives CDR1 SGHRS, CDR2 YFSETQ. The CDR3 consists of 14 residues. V was cut by 0 bases and J by 0 bases, with 7 bases left in between. CDR3 in amino acids: CASSLGQSSYEQYF. The CDR3 DNA reads as TGCGCCAGCAGCTTGGGCCAGTCCTCCTACGAGCAGTACTTC.

The chain links TRBV28 to TRBJ1-2; D is possibly TRBD1 (6 bases). The CDR3 extends over 13 amino acids. Between the trimmed V and J ends, which lost 4 bases and 8 bases, there was a span of 14 bases. The germline V gene has CDR1 MDHEN and CDR2 SYDVKM. CDR3 amino acids: CASSYRESSGYTF. In nucleotides, the CDR3 is TGTGCCAGCAGTTACAGGGAATCGTCGGGCTACACCTTC.

The V call is TRBV30, the J call TRBJ1-1; D perhaps matches TRBD1 (6 bases). The CDR3 is 13 residues long. Germline CDR1 is GTSNPN and CDR2 is SVGIG (reference sequence). With 3 bases removed from V and 5 bases from J, the gap between germline ends came to 13 bases. CDR3 sequence: CAWSGTISTEAFF. The CDR3 coding sequence is TGTGCCTGGAGCGGGACAATTTCAACTGAAGCTTTCTTT.

The V and J genes are TRBV18 and TRBJ2-1; 11 bases match TRBD1. There are 17 residues in the CDR3. V was clipped by 1 base and J by 10 bases; unmatched bases: 12. Germline V lookup: CDR1 KGHSH, CDR2 LQKENI. Here the CDR3 reads CASSPRGQGAAGLEQFF. For the CDR3, the DNA is TGTGCCAGCTCACCACGAGGACAGGGGGCGGCTGGGCTGGAGCAGTTCTTC.

The CDR3 DNA is TGCAGCGTTGAGGCGGCTGGAGGCTACACCTTC. This codes for CSVEAAGGYTF. V is TRBV29-1 and J is TRBJ1-2, with D unclear. V was shortened by 3 bases and J by 8 bases, with 10 bases between the two germline ends. The CDR3 is 11 amino acids. Germline V gene data show CDR1 as SQVTM and CDR2 as ANQGSEA.

The chain links TRBV5-1 to TRBJ2-1, with D unresolved. The CDR3 totals 17 residues. Germline V gene data show CDR1 as SGHRS and CDR2 as YFSETQ. Trimming removed 0 bases from V and 0 bases from J, with 13 bases in between. The CDR3 loop reads CASSLEVAVSSYNEQFF. CDR3 DNA: TGCGCCAGCAGCTTGGAGGTCGCGGTCAGCTCCTACAATGAGCAGTTCTTC.

V gene TRBV18 combines with J gene TRBJ2-1; 11 bases map to TRBD2. Looked up from germline, CDR1 is KGHSH and CDR2 is LQKENI. J was trimmed by 8 bases and V by 1 base; bases with no gene match: 4. The CDR3 has 15 amino acids. DNA of the CDR3: TGTGCCAGCTCACCACTAGCGGGGGGGCTCGATGAGCAGTTCTTC. Encoded protein: CASSPLAGGLDEQFF.

The chain has TRBV2 and TRBJ2-5; D is possibly TRBD1 (6 bases). Germline CDR1 reads SNHLY; CDR2 reads FYNNEI. The CDR3 covers 17 residues. V lost 3 bases and J 4 bases, leaving 21 bases between the germline ends. CDR3 sequence reads: CASSDGLGAGALETQYF. As DNA, the CDR3 is TGTGCCAGCAGTGACGGGCTGGGGGCAGGGGCATTAGAGACCCAGTACTTC.

This chain links TRBV5-6 with TRBJ1-1; 7 nucleotides align to TRBD1. This CDR3 comprises 17 residues. V shed 2 bases, J shed 1 base, and the junction held 11 bases outside the gene matches. The germline CDR1 and CDR2 sequences are SGHDT and YYEEEE. CDR3: CASSLLGQPSSNTEAFF. CDR3 DNA: TGTGCCAGCAGCTTATTGGGACAGCCAAGCTCGAACACTGAAGCTTTCTTT.

The rearrangement joins TRBV5-1 to TRBJ2-1; 9 nucleotides agree with TRBD2. Germline loops: CDR1 SGHRS, CDR2 YFSETQ. The CDR3 is 15 residues long. The J segment lost 5 bases and the V segment lost 0 bases, leaving 3 bases of the junction unmatched. This CDR3 is CASSLALAGHNEQFF. CDR3 bases: TGCGCCAGCAGCTTGGCTCTAGCGGGACACAATGAGCAGTTCTTC.

The chain recombines TRBV4-1 with TRBJ2-1, with 9 bases that match TRBD2. J lost 4 bases, V lost 3 bases, and 19 bases had no gene match. Germline V gives CDR1 MGHRA, CDR2 YSYEKL. The CDR3 covers 20 residues. The CDR3 DNA reads as TGCGCCAGCAGCCATCGCATGGGCGCGGGAGGGGCCCTGGCGTACAATGAGCAGTTCTTC. Protein sequence: CASSHRMGAGGALAYNEQFF.

V is TRBV7-7 and J is TRBJ1-4; D is ambiguous. Deletions cut 5 bases from V and 5 bases from J, with 15 bases between. CDR1 is SSHAT, CDR2 FNYEAQ, per germline (reference sequence). The CDR3 covers 15 residues. In DNA, the CDR3 is TGTGCCAGCAGCGGAAAGGACGGAGGCAATGAAAAACTGTTTTTT. It specifies CASSGKDGGNEKLFF.

The V call is TRBV5-1, the J call TRBJ1-1; 12 positions agree with TRBD1. Germline V CDR1 and CDR2: SGHRS, YFSETQ. The CDR3 has 16 amino acids. The junction had 6 bases not matched to a gene; V was cut back by 3 bases and J by 3 bases. The CDR3 protein is CASSSGQGALYTEAFF. The CDR3 DNA sequence: TGCGCCAGCAGCTCGGGACAGGGGGCCCTGTACACTGAAGCTTTCTTT.

This chain links TRBV4-1 with TRBJ2-7; no definite D call. CDR3 length: 14 residues. The germline V gene encodes CDR1 MGHRA and CDR2 YSYEKL. Trimming removed 0 bases from V and 3 bases from J, with 9 bases in between. For the CDR3, the DNA is TGCGCCAGCAGCCAAGACGATCAACTCTACGAGCAGTACTTC. Residues: CASSQDDQLYEQYF.

This rearrangement joins TRBV5-1 to TRBJ2-1; D is unclear. The CDR3 has 12 amino acids. Germline CDR1 reads SGHRS; CDR2 reads YFSETQ. The V gene lost 0 bases and the J gene lost 7 bases, with 5 bases spanning the gap. The CDR3 here is CASSLERNEQFF. DNA for the CDR3: TGCGCCAGCAGCTTGGAGAGGAATGAGCAGTTCTTC.

The chain employs TRBV5-6 and TRBJ1-2; 8 positions match TRBD1. The CDR3 has 14 amino acids. V shed 4 bases and J 0 bases; nucleotides not matched to a gene: 2. The germline gives CDR1 SGHDT, CDR2 YYEEEE. The CDR3 reads CASSARGPNYGYTF. CDR3 nucleotide sequence: TGTGCCAGCAGCGCCAGGGGGCCTAACTATGGCTACACCTTC.

The chain recombines TRBV6-1 with TRBJ2-7; TRBD2 aligns across 7 bases. CDR3 length: 13 amino acids. The germline gives CDR1 MNHNS, CDR2 SASEGT. J lost 4 bases, V lost 7 bases, and 7 bases had no gene match. Written as DNA, the CDR3 is TGTGCCAGCAACTCGGGGGGACTATACGAGCAGTACTTC. This translates into CASNSGGLYEQYF.

This chain joins TRBV19 and TRBJ1-2; TRBD1 matches 7 bases. J gave up 4 bases and V 3 bases, and 11 bases lay outside the gene matches. The CDR3 consists of 16 residues. Germline CDR1 reads LNHDA; CDR2 reads SQIVND (reference sequence). The CDR3 sequence is CASSIQTGVAGYGYTF. CDR3 nucleotide sequence: TGTGCCAGTAGTATCCAAACAGGGGTGGCTGGCTATGGCTACACCTTC.

This sequence joins TRBV5-1 and TRBJ1-5; a possible D gene is TRBD1 (6 bases). There are 14 residues in the CDR3. The V and J ends lost 5 bases and 3 bases respectively, with 12 bases between them. Germline V gene sequence: CDR1 SGHRS, CDR2 YFSETQ. The CDR3 loop reads CASSVGQNNQPQHF. The CDR3 DNA sequence: TGCGCCAGCAGTGTCGGACAGAACAATCAGCCCCAGCATTTT.

The V gene is TRBV5-1, the J gene TRBJ2-1, with a tentative D call TRBD2 (6 bases). CDR3 size: 17 residues. The germline V gene encodes CDR1 SGHRS and CDR2 YFSETQ. V was trimmed by 5 bases and J by 3 bases, leaving 21 bases between them. The CDR3 reads CASSQGGAGTGYNEQFF. The CDR3 DNA follows: TGCGCCAGCAGTCAAGGCGGGGCGGGGACGGGCTACAATGAGCAGTTCTTC.

This chain joins TRBV9 and TRBJ1-2; maybe TRBD1 (5 bases). Trimming stripped 2 bases from V and 3 bases from J, with 14 bases between. The CDR3 length is 15 residues. CDR1 SGDLS and CDR2 YYNGEE come from the germline V gene. The CDR3: CASSVGAGKYYGYTF. The CDR3 nucleotides read TGTGCCAGCAGCGTTGGCGCAGGGAAGTACTATGGCTACACCTTC.

The chain uses TRBV5-1 and TRBJ1-3, with 9 bases matching TRBD1. The junction had 8 bases not matched to a gene; V was cut back by 3 bases and J by 7 bases. Germline CDR1 and CDR2: SGHRS and YFSETQ. This CDR3 has 15 amino acids. The CDR3 region is CASSSPGQGSNTIYF. CDR3 nucleotides: TGCGCCAGCAGCTCACCGGGACAGGGCTCCAACACCATATATTTT.

The chain recombines TRBV7-9 with TRBJ2-4; D not certain. The germline V and J ends were trimmed by 4 bases and 4 bases, with 5 bases remaining between them. This CDR3 is built from 12 residues. The germline V gene has CDR1 SEHNR and CDR2 FQNEAQ (reference sequence). The CDR3 nucleotides are TGTGCCAGCAGCTCCCCAAAAAACATTCAGTACTTC. It is translated as CASSSPKNIQYF.

This chain uses TRBV9 with TRBJ1-1, with unresolved D. This CDR3 contains 13 residues. CDR1 and CDR2 (germline): SGDLS, YYNGEE. Between the trimmed V and J ends, which lost 2 bases and 2 bases, there was a span of 7 bases. The CDR3 region is CASSVSPNTEAFF. CDR3 DNA sequence: TGTGCCAGCAGCGTTTCTCCCAACACTGAAGCTTTCTTT.

The chain links TRBV10-2 to TRBJ1-1, with D possibly TRBD1 on 6 matching bases. V was clipped by 10 bases and J by 0 bases, with 21 bases between them. This CDR3 is 16 amino acids long. CDR1 WSHSY and CDR2 SAAADI come from the germline V gene. CDR3 coding DNA: TGCGCCACACAAACCGTAGACAGGTACATGAACACTGAAGCTTTCTTT. Amino acids: CATQTVDRYMNTEAFF.